The T cell receptor beta chain under discussion was sequenced for a study of cytomegalovirus exposure and HLA in healthy donors. Regarding the study as a whole: The investigators catalogued about 170 TCR beta chains as cytomegalovirus-associated. An analysis done earlier found most TCR beta V segments productive about 87% or about 30% of the time.

As to this clone: Its antigen is unidentified.

The V gene end was trimmed by 4 bases and the J gene end by 5 bases; junction bases not matched to a gene: 11. The V gene's germline CDR1 is SGHDT and CDR2 YYEEEE. This CDR3 comprises 15 residues. Primers included in the PCR were 60 Vbeta and 13 Jbeta primers. TCRdb's copy holds only in-frame clones and misses some; the assay was immunoSEQ multiplex PCR. Of 180,000 or so clones listed, 75% to 85% were seen once; the top ten hold about 2%. Healthy bone marrow donors made up the donor group. This TCR derives from a woman between 50 and 59 years old in good health and CMV-seronegative. The source material was PBMCs. This sequence joins TRBV5-6 and TRBJ2-5; 7 bases line up with TRBD2. The CDR3 nucleotides are TGTGCCAGCAGCCTATGGGCCCGGGGGGAGGAGACCCAGTACTTC. It codes for CASSLWARGEETQYF.